Below, 30 T cell receptor beta chains from the same sample are listed, as sequenced in a study of T cells in Graves' hyperthyroidism and ophthalmopathy. What was amplified from RNA transcripts were TCR beta CDR3 regions. The HTBI primer set was used in a first-round RT-PCR of the TCR CDR3. TCRdb re-analysed the multiplex PCR reads in MiXCR, keeping a single row per CDR3 protein. This table has 300,000 to 400,000 distinct CDR3 sequences, around a sixth appearing once. The source material was blood. These receptors came from a woman aged 45-59 years with Graves' hyperthyroidism.

This clonotype was detected a few times. The V gene is TRBV10-3, the J gene TRBJ1-2; D might be TRBD1 (6 bases). Trimming took off 5 bases at V and 2 bases at J, with 9 bases between the two ends. The CDR3 sequence is 13 residues long. The germline V gene has CDR1 ENHRY and CDR2 SYGVKD. CDR3 sequence (DNA): TGTGCCATCAGTACCGGACAGAACTATGGCTACACCTTC. It codes for CAISTGQNYGYTF.

The chain is built from TRBV12-3 or TRBV12-4 and TRBJ1-2, with D uncertain. The V end was cut by 6 bases, the J end by 5 bases, with 22 bases between. The CDR3 length is 16 residues. The CDR3 spells CASSLSLDIGYYGYTF. In DNA form, the CDR3 reads TGTGCCAGCAGCCTATCCTTAGACATCGGGTATTATGGCTACACCTTC.

The chain links TRBV4-1 to TRBJ2-1; D might be TRBD2 (6 bases). The CDR3 runs 14 residues. V was shortened by 1 base and J by 8 bases, with 12 bases between the two germline ends. Germline CDR1 is MGHRA and CDR2 is YSYEKL. This CDR3 reads CASSQGAGSDEQFF. DNA for the CDR3: TGCGCCAGCAGCCAAGGGGCGGGGTCAGATGAGCAGTTCTTC.

The chain carries TRBV5-5 and TRBJ2-7, with D hard to call. The germline V and J ends were trimmed by 3 bases and 3 bases, with 7 bases remaining between them. The length of the CDR3 is 12 residues. The germline V gene encodes CDR1 SGHKS and CDR2 YYEKEE (reference sequence). In DNA form, the CDR3 reads TGTGCCAGCAGCTGGGATGGCTACGAGCAGTACGTC. Translated, it gives CASSWDGYEQYV.

This sequence joins TRBV9 and TRBJ1-2; weak D call: TRBD1 (6 bases). Germline values: CDR1 SGDLS, CDR2 YYNGEE. Trimming cost V 4 bases and J 5 bases, with 12 bases left between them. The CDR3 sequence is 13 residues long. As DNA, the CDR3 is TGTGCCAGCAGCAAACAGGGTTGGTATGGCTACACCTTC. Amino acids: CASSKQGWYGYTF.

This clonotype came up many times. This chain connects TRBV12-3 or TRBV12-4 to TRBJ1-1, with 11 nucleotides matching TRBD1. The CDR3 runs 14 residues. J lost 10 bases, V lost 6 bases, and 10 bases had no gene match. The CDR3 DNA is TGTGCCAGCAGCCGCACCGGGACAGGGGGAACAGCTTTCTTT. This encodes CASSRTGTGGTAFF.

A remark on this clonotype: A much more abundant neighbour one base away suggests this may be a read error. The V call is TRBV18, the J call TRBJ2-3; 8 bases match TRBD2. With 5 bases clipped from V and 8 bases from J, the junction kept 3 bases outside the gene matches. The CDR3 totals 12 residues. Germline CDR1 reads KGHSH; CDR2 reads LQKENI. CDR3 sequence reads: CASSASGSTQYF. The DNA of the CDR3 is TGTGCCAGCTCAGCCAGCGGGAGTACGCAGTATTTT.

This chain links TRBV15 with TRBJ1-1; D unclear. Trimming took 3 bases from V and 4 from J, leaving 6 bases between them. The CDR3 consists of 12 residues. From germline, CDR1 is LNHNV and CDR2 YYDKDF (reference sequence). The CDR3 is CATSSGGTEAFF. The CDR3 DNA reads TGTGCCACCAGCAGTGGAGGCACTGAAGCTTTCTTT.

A few counts support this clonotype. The J gene is TRBJ2-2, the V gene TRBV5-1, with a tentative D call TRBD1 (5 bases). V lost 1 base, J lost 2 bases, and 9 bases lay in between. This CDR3 comprises 15 residues. Germline CDR1 SGHRS, CDR2 YFSETQ. This CDR3 is CASSLIQANTGELFF. CDR3 nucleotide sequence: TGCGCCAGCAGCTTGATACAGGCCAACACCGGGGAGCTGTTTTTT.

V gene TRBV28 combines with J gene TRBJ2-1, with D perhaps given as TRBD1 or TRBD2 (6 bases each). Germline V gene lookup returns CDR1 MDHEN and CDR2 SYDVKM. Deletions cut 6 bases from V and 6 bases from J, with 12 bases between. The CDR3 has 13 amino acids. The CDR3 loop reads CASRTPGANEQFF. CDR3 in DNA: TGTGCCAGCAGAACACCGGGGGCCAATGAGCAGTTCTTC. Looking up the rest from reference TRBV28 and TRBJ2-1 gives the full variable domain: DVKVTQSSRYLVKRTGEKVFLECVQDMDHENMFWYRQDPGLGLRLIYFSYDVKMKEKGDIPEGYSVSREKKERFSLILESASTNQTSMYLCASRTPGANEQFFGPGTRLTVL.

This clonotype was counted a few times. The rearrangement uses TRBV6-5 and TRBJ2-5; no reliable D call. V shed 0 bases and J shed 3 bases, with 11 bases lying between them. This CDR3 has 15 residues. The germline gives CDR1 MNHEY, CDR2 SVGAGI. The CDR3 is CASSYSSRAEETQYF. As DNA, the CDR3 is TGTGCCAGCAGTTACTCGAGTAGGGCAGAAGAGACCCAGTACTTC.

The J gene is TRBJ1-2, the V gene TRBV10-3; the match to TRBD1 covers 11 bases. The ends lost 4 bases at V and 7 bases at J; junction bases unmatched: 5. Germline assignment: CDR1 ENHRY and CDR2 SYGVKD. The CDR3 length is 14 residues. CDR3 coding DNA: TGTGCCATCAGTGGGGACAGGGGGAGGTCTGGCTACACCTTC. Translated: CAISGDRGRSGYTF.

This clonotype was detected a few times. The chain carries TRBV20-1 and TRBJ2-4, with D tentatively TRBD1 (6 bases). Germline lookup yields CDR1 DFQATT and CDR2 SNEGSKA (reference sequence). V shed 0 bases and J shed 4 bases, with 10 bases lying between them. This CDR3 contains 14 residues. CDR3 sequence reads: CSAREGGAKNIQYF. Written as DNA, the CDR3 is TGCAGTGCTAGAGAAGGGGGAGCGAAAAACATTCAGTACTTC.

This clonotype was seen a handful of times. V and J are TRBV2 and TRBJ1-3, with TRBD1 as a possible D gene (5 bases). Trimming cost V 0 bases and J 0 bases, with 6 bases left between them. In germline, CDR1 is SNHLY, CDR2 FYNNEI. The CDR3 has 15 amino acids. The CDR3 region has the DNA TGTGCCAGCAGTGAAGCAGGGGTCTCTGGAAACACCATATATTTT. Translating it yields CASSEAGVSGNTIYF.

This clonotype was seen many times. The chain uses TRBV7-9 and TRBJ1-1; 7 bases map to TRBD1. CDR1 is SEHNR, CDR2 FQNEAQ, per germline (reference sequence). V gave up 5 bases and J gave up 6 bases; unmatched junction bases: 6. The CDR3 extends over 13 amino acids. Here the CDR3 reads CASSPTGASEAFF. The CDR3 coding sequence is TGTGCCAGCAGCCCTACAGGGGCCTCTGAAGCTTTCTTT. The full variable domain, with the rest looked up from reference TRBV7-9 and TRBJ1-1, is DTGVSQNPRHKITKRGQNVTFRCDPISEHNRLYWYRQTLGQGPEFLTYFQNEAQLEKSRLLSDRFSAERPKGSFSTLEIQRTEQGDSAMYLCASSPTGASEAFFGQGTRLTVV.

This chain uses TRBV9 with TRBJ2-1, with D perhaps TRBD2 (6 bases). Trimming took 4 bases from V and 9 from J, leaving 23 bases between them. This CDR3 has 16 residues. CDR1 and CDR2 from the germline V gene are SGDLS and YYNGEE. CDR3 loop: CASSPRAGRNSGEQFF. For the CDR3, the DNA is TGTGCCAGCAGCCCTAGAGCGGGCCGAAACTCGGGTGAGCAGTTCTTC.

In DNA form, the CDR3 reads TGTGCCAGCACTCCGGACGGGGTCGTGGAAAAACTGTTTTTT. Protein: CASTPDGVVEKLFF. This chain joins TRBV2 and TRBJ1-4; no definite D call. The germline V gene encodes CDR1 SNHLY and CDR2 FYNNEI. The germline V and J ends were trimmed by 7 bases and 8 bases, with 17 bases remaining between them. CDR3 length: 14 residues.

The CDR3 is CASSPGQGYEQFF. The CDR3, as DNA: TGCGCCAGCAGCCCGGGACAGGGCTATGAGCAGTTCTTC. J is TRBJ2-1 and V is TRBV5-1, with 9 nucleotides matching TRBD1. The V gene end was trimmed by 4 bases and the J gene end by 8 bases; junction bases not matched to a gene: 4. The CDR3 spans 13 residues. From germline, CDR1 is SGHRS and CDR2 YFSETQ.

This clonotype was seen a handful of times. V and J are TRBV7-2 and TRBJ1-2; 11 positions agree with TRBD1. The CDR3 has 14 residues. The V segment lost 5 bases and the J segment 8 bases; nucleotides outside the gene matches: 7. Germline V CDR1 and CDR2: SGHTA, FQGNSA. This CDR3 reads CASSPDRGLGGYTF. As DNA, the CDR3 is TGTGCCAGCAGCCCGGACAGGGGGCTGGGGGGCTACACCTTC.

This clonotype appeared many times. This sequence joins TRBV10-3 and TRBJ2-1; possibly TRBD1 or TRBD2 for D (5 bases each). CDR3 length: 14 residues. Germline lookup yields CDR1 ENHRY and CDR2 SYGVKD. Trimming stripped 1 base from V and 10 bases from J, with 14 bases between. The CDR3 protein is CAISEWQQGGEQFF. The CDR3 nucleotides read TGTGCCATCAGTGAGTGGCAGCAGGGCGGGGAGCAGTTCTTC.

This clonotype was recorded at least ten times. The chain couples TRBV20-1 to TRBJ2-1, with TRBD1 identical over 11 bases. V gave up 5 bases and J gave up 8 bases; unmatched junction bases: 14. The CDR3 consists of 16 residues. Germline CDR1 reads DFQATT; CDR2 reads SNEGSKA (reference sequence). CDR3 protein: CSAPDVGQGASDEQFF. The CDR3 coding sequence is TGCAGTGCTCCAGACGTCGGACAGGGGGCAAGCGATGAGCAGTTCTTC.

The sample holds many counts of this clonotype. The chain's CDR3 is CASSPGRENEKLFF. CDR3 DNA: TGTGCCAGCAGCCCCGGACGGGAAAATGAAAAACTGTTTTTT. This chain joins TRBV11-2 and TRBJ1-4; D is uncertain. With 5 bases removed from V and 5 bases from J, the gap between germline ends came to 12 bases. Germline CDR1 is SGHAT and CDR2 is FQNNGV. There are 14 residues in the CDR3.

Turning to this clonotype: The germline gene is not matched at one end of the junction; a read error may be the cause. The chain combines TRBV5-1 with TRBJ2-7, with D uncertain. CDR1 and CDR2 (germline): SGHRS, YFSETQ. There are 13 residues in the CDR3. CDR3 sequence reads: CAGSSQSSYEQYF. CDR3 nucleotide sequence: TGCGCCGGCAGCTCACAGAGCTCCTACGAGCAGTACTTC.

This clonotype has ten or more counts. V usage is TRBV3-1 and J usage is TRBJ1-1, with 9 bases lining up with TRBD1. CDR1 and CDR2 (germline): LGHDT, YNNKEL (reference sequence). The CDR3 has 16 amino acids. Trimming cost V 4 bases and J 5 bases; bases outside gene matches: 11. The CDR3 loop reads CASSRAGQGMGTEAFF. The CDR3 nucleotides are TGTGCCAGCAGCCGGGCAGGACAGGGGATGGGGACTGAAGCTTTCTTT. The variable domain in full, with the rest retrieved from reference TRBV3-1 and TRBJ1-1, is DTAVSQTPKYLVTQMGNDKSIKCEQNLGHDTMYWYKQDSKKFLKIMFSYNNKELIINETVPNRFSPKSPDKAHLNLHINSLELGDSAVYFCASSRAGQGMGTEAFFGQGTRLTVV.

The genes are TRBV29-1 and TRBJ2-7; maybe TRBD1 (5 bases). Looked up from germline, CDR1 is SQVTM and CDR2 is ANQGSEA. The CDR3 runs 15 residues. Trimming took off 3 bases at V and 5 bases at J, with 20 bases between the two ends. CDR3 nucleotide sequence: TGCAGCGTTGAGATGATGACAGTATTCGGCAACGAGCAGTACTTC. This encodes CSVEMMTVFGNEQYF.

In this sample, this clonotype turned up a few times. Since a much larger clone is just one base distant, this may be a read error. The CDR3 loop is CASSTSGANVLTF. DNA of the CDR3: TGTGCCAGCAGTACCTCTGGGGCCAACGTCCTGACTTTC. The V gene is TRBV6-1, the J gene TRBJ2-6, with D unclear. Germline V gene lookup returns CDR1 MNHNS and CDR2 SASEGT. V lost 5 bases, J lost 0 bases, and 2 bases lay in between. The CDR3 is 13 amino acids.

This clonotype was seen ten or more times. This chain uses TRBV5-1 with TRBJ2-1; D is perhaps TRBD1 or TRBD2 (5 bases each). This CDR3 comprises 14 residues. Germline V CDR1 and CDR2: SGHRS, YFSETQ. V dropped 4 bases and J dropped 9 bases, with 17 bases sitting between them. CDR3 sequence (DNA): TGCGCCAGCAGCCTGGGGGTTGGGGCGATTGAGCAGTTCTTC. It codes for CASSLGVGAIEQFF.

This clonotype was seen many times. This chain uses TRBV6-1 with TRBJ1-1; 7 bases are a match to TRBD1. The germline CDR1 and CDR2 sequences are MNHNS and SASEGT. This CDR3 comprises 14 residues. V was pared by 7 bases and J by 4 bases, with 9 bases of the junction left unmatched. CDR3: CASKTGQDGTEAFF. The CDR3 bases are TGTGCCAGCAAAACCGGACAGGATGGCACTGAAGCTTTCTTT.

This clonotype has just a few counts. This chain uses TRBV6-2 or TRBV6-3 with TRBJ2-6, with no clear D. V was trimmed by 2 bases and J by 4 bases, leaving 18 bases between them. The CDR3 extends over 18 amino acids. Germline CDR1 is MNHEY and CDR2 is SVGEGT. The CDR3 here is CASSYAFSFTEGANVLTF. In nucleotides, the CDR3 is TGTGCCAGCAGTTACGCTTTCTCTTTTACGGAGGGGGCCAACGTCCTGACTTTC.

With respect to this clonotype: This could be a read error, since a much larger clone is one nucleotide away. J is TRBJ2-1 and V is TRBV12-3 or TRBV12-4, with TRBD1 matching 8 bases. CDR3 length: 15 amino acids. The J segment lost 5 bases and the V segment lost 3 bases, leaving 6 bases of the junction unmatched. The CDR3 sequence is CASSFLDRVHNEQFF. The CDR3 region has the DNA TGTGCCAGCAGTTTTCTGGACAGGGTCCACAATGAGCAGTTCTTC.